The rows below give T cell receptor beta chains drawn from one sample of a study of cytomegalovirus exposure and HLA in healthy donors. Profiling relied on immunoSEQ multiplex PCR, and the TCRdb table lists in-frame clones only, not all of them. The table shows about 120,000 clones, with 55% to 75% occurring only once. The sample was PBMCs. These receptor sequences come from a man aged 25 to 40 in good health and CMV-seronegative. Each CDR3 is given with its conserved first and last residue. Each record gives: D gene, clone size, V gene, J gene, CDR3 protein, CDR3 DNA. D genes are given only for firm matches. Clone size, where shown, is once, few, many, or a class for clones that have expanded.

NA	NA	TRBV9	TRBJ1-1	CASSSQAYTEAFF	TGTGCCAGCAGCTCACAGGCCTACACTGAAGCTTTCTTT
NA	NA	TRBV7-9	TRBJ2-2	CASSLAVQATTGELFF	TGTGCCAGCAGCTTAGCGGTACAGGCGACCACCGGGGAGCTGTTTTTT
NA	NA	TRBV5-8	TRBJ1-2	CASSLMDSFYGYTF	TGTGCCAGCAGCTTGATGGACTCCTTCTATGGCTACACCTTC
NA	NA	TRBV11-3	TRBJ2-2	CASSLGGGSYTGELVF	TGTGCCAGCAGCTTAGGAGGCGGCAGCTACACCGGGGAGCTGGTTTTT
NA	NA	TRBV7-3	TRBJ2-3	CASSPQGIGDTQYF	TGTGCCAGCAGCCCCCAGGGCATAGGTGATACGCAGTATTTT
NA	NA	TRBV4-1	TRBJ1-6	CASSQDALSSYNSPLHF	TGCGCCAGCAGCCAAGATGCCCTGAGCTCCTATAATTCACCCCTCCACTTT
NA	few	TRBV9	TRBJ1-3	CASSTTLSSGNTIYF	TGTGCCAGCAGCACCACGCTGAGCTCTGGAAACACCATATATTTT
NA	NA	TRBV2	TRBJ2-5	CASSPLAAPWGETQYF	TGTGCCAGCAGCCCCCTGGCGGCCCCCTGGGGGGAGACCCAGTACTTC
TRBD1	NA	TRBV6-6	TRBJ1-2	CASSYSEGAYGYTF	TGTGCCAGCAGTTACTCAGAGGGGGCTTATGGCTACACCTTC
TRBD1	NA	TRBV10-3	TRBJ2-3	CAIRGTGVDTQYF	TGTGCCATCAGGGGGACAGGGGTGGATACGCAGTATTTT
TRBD1	NA	TRBV2	TRBJ2-2	CASSYRTGFVGNTGELFF	TGTGCCAGCAGTTACCGGACAGGGTTTGTAGGAAACACCGGGGAGCTGTTTTTT
TRBD2	NA	TRBV5-3	TRBJ2-5	CARSLDEESSGGRETQYF	TGTGCCAGAAGCTTGGACGAGGAGTCTAGCGGGGGGAGAGAGACCCAGTACTTC